This T cell receptor beta chain was obtained from a study of T cells in tuberculosis. Study-wide background: In South Africa, adults with active tuberculosis were compared with IGRA-negative and latently infected IGRA-positive adolescents.

Study conclusions and caveats: GEM motif frequencies gave 55% to 75% accuracy; the GMM repertoire gave roughly 87%. The TCR-beta difference was not significant; alpha differences partly reflected length. Samples were chosen by availability of cryopreserved specimens.

Comment on this clone: The antigen remains undetermined.

The protocol was immunoSEQ multiplex PCR, while the TCRdb copy is restricted to in-frame clones and leaves out a portion. The repertoire holds around 35,000 clones, with around 93% as singletons. CDR3 length: 15 residues. CDR1 SGHRS and CDR2 YFSETQ come from the germline V gene. J was trimmed by 0 bases and V by 2 bases; bases with no gene match: 4. This chain uses TRBV5-1 with TRBJ1-1; 7 bases match TRBD1. This TCR was recovered from a donor between 10 and 35 years old with latent tuberculosis or without tuberculosis infection. Some clones in this sample may be carry-over from other donors' samples. The material sequenced was PBMCs. The CDR3 region is CASSFTGDMNTEAFF. The CDR3 region has the DNA TGCGCCAGCAGCTTTACAGGGGATATGAACACTGAAGCTTTCTTT.